Below, 22 T cell receptor beta chains from the same sample are listed, as sequenced in a study of blood T cell repertoires in COVID-19. TCRdb's copy holds only in-frame clones and misses some; the assay was immunoSEQ multiplex PCR. Of fewer than 25,000 clones in the sample, 75% to 95% are singletons; the top ten hold 7.4%. Sequenced material: peripheral blood. Receptors were obtained from a man aged 65 to 79 with active COVID-19.

J is TRBJ2-3 and V is TRBV19; 10 bases are shared with TRBD1. Germline loops: CDR1 LNHDA, CDR2 SQIVND (reference sequence). This CDR3 is built from 18 residues. The ends lost 4 bases at V and 0 bases at J; junction bases unmatched: 10. CDR3 DNA: TGTGCCAGTAGTACGAAACCGGGACAGGGGATTAGCACAGATACGCAGTATTTT. Translated: CASSTKPGQGISTDTQYF.

The chain joins TRBV12-3 or TRBV12-4 to TRBJ1-1; no clear D gene. This CDR3 region has 11 residues. The ends were cut back, 5 bases at V and 1 base at J, with 2 bases in the middle. The CDR3 DNA is TGTGCCAGCAGTCGGAACACTGAAGCTTTCTTT. It yields the protein CASSRNTEAFF.

The chain has TRBV27 and TRBJ2-5; 8 bases agree with TRBD2. Germline V gene sequence: CDR1 MNHEY, CDR2 SMNVEV (reference sequence). This CDR3 is built from 17 residues. The trim removed 3 bases at V and 7 bases at J, leaving 16 bases unmatched. The CDR3 nucleotides are TGTGCCAGCAGTTTCGGCCCGGGGCGGGAGGACGGGGGGACCCAGTACTTC. It translates to CASSFGPGREDGGTQYF.

V is TRBV9 and J is TRBJ2-7; TRBD1 agrees at 10 bases. V shed 3 bases and J 5 bases; nucleotides not matched to a gene: 8. The CDR3 spans 15 residues. CDR1 is SGDLS, CDR2 YYNGEE, per germline. CDR3 protein: CASSARDRGIDEQYF. The CDR3 DNA sequence: TGTGCCAGCAGCGCCCGGGACAGGGGCATCGACGAGCAGTACTTC.

The chain employs TRBV15 and TRBJ2-7, with TRBD1 matching 10 bases. The V gene's germline CDR1 is LNHNV and CDR2 YYDKDF (reference sequence). The CDR3 has 14 amino acids. Trimming cost V 6 bases and J 2 bases; bases outside gene matches: 4. The CDR3, as DNA: TGTGCCACCAGATCCGACAGGGGGCCCTACGAGCAGTACTTC. Its protein is CATRSDRGPYEQYF.

The chain recombines TRBV7-9 with TRBJ1-1; D remains ambiguous. The CDR3 extends over 14 amino acids. Trimming stripped 1 base from V and 1 base from J, with 7 bases between. Germline CDR1 is SEHNR and CDR2 is FQNEAQ (reference sequence). The CDR3 coding sequence is TGTGCCAGCAGCTTAGTCCAGGAGAACACTGAAGCTTTCTTT. As protein: CASSLVQENTEAFF.

The chain joins TRBV4-1 to TRBJ1-6, with a possible D match to TRBD1 (6 bases). Trimming pared 3 bases from V and 9 bases from J, leaving 15 bases between. The CDR3 loop spans 15 amino acids. The germline gives CDR1 MGHRA, CDR2 YSYEKL. This CDR3 reads CASSHRTSTGSPLHF. In nucleotides, the CDR3 is TGCGCCAGCAGCCATCGGACGTCGACAGGTTCACCCCTCCACTTT.

The chain carries TRBV28 and TRBJ2-7; TRBD1 agrees at 9 bases. The CDR3 loop spans 14 amino acids. The V gene end was trimmed by 8 bases and the J gene end by 3 bases; junction bases not matched to a gene: 8. CDR1 and CDR2 (germline): MDHEN, SYDVKM. Here the CDR3 reads CASFPGQGHYEQYF. The CDR3 region has the DNA TGTGCCAGCTTCCCGGGACAGGGACACTACGAGCAGTACTTC.

The chain has TRBV11-2 and TRBJ2-2; 13 positions agree with TRBD2. The CDR3 runs to 18 residues. CDR1 and CDR2 from the germline V gene are SGHAT and FQNNGV. V gave up 5 bases and J gave up 6 bases; unmatched junction bases: 12. The CDR3 loop reads CASSPRLLAGGIAGELFF. For the CDR3, the DNA is TGTGCCAGCAGCCCGCGCCTACTAGCGGGGGGGATTGCCGGGGAGCTGTTTTTT. Full variable domain (outside the CDR3, taken from reference TRBV11-2 and TRBJ2-2): EAGVAQSPRYKIIEKRQSVAFWCNPISGHATLYWYQQILGQGPKLLIQFQNNGVVDDSQLPKDRFSAERLKGVDSTLKIQPAKLEDSAVYLCASSPRLLAGGIAGELFFGEGSRLTVL.

The chain recombines TRBV11-1 with TRBJ2-2, with D possibly TRBD2 on 6 matching bases. CDR1 is SGHAT, CDR2 FQDESV, per germline (reference sequence). The CDR3 runs 15 residues. Trimming removed 5 bases at V and 1 base at J, with 11 bases between. In DNA, the CDR3 is TGTGCCAGCAGCGTGGCGGGGATGAACACCGGGGAGCTGTTTTTT. It specifies CASSVAGMNTGELFF.

The V and J genes are TRBV9 and TRBJ1-1, with no clear D. This CDR3 region has 14 residues. Trimming pared 0 bases from V and 2 bases from J, leaving 8 bases between. CDR1 is SGDLS and CDR2 is YYNGEE in the germline V gene. For the CDR3, the DNA is TGTGCCAGCAGCGTAGACTCAGGTAACACTGAAGCTTTCTTT. Its protein is CASSVDSGNTEAFF.

V is TRBV5-1 and J is TRBJ2-5; 9 bases agree with TRBD2. This CDR3 has 16 amino acids. In germline, CDR1 is SGHRS, CDR2 YFSETQ. The V segment lost 0 bases and the J segment 2 bases; nucleotides outside the gene matches: 5. The CDR3 DNA sequence: TGCGCCAGCAGCTTGGTCTTAGCGGGGGAACAAGAGACCCAGTACTTC. This gives the protein CASSLVLAGEQETQYF.

The sample holds a few counts of this clone. The chain employs TRBV19 and TRBJ2-3; 10 bases fit TRBD2. There are 13 residues in the CDR3. V trimming: 9 bases; J trimming: 4 bases; junction bases outside the gene matches: 4. Germline V gene sequence: CDR1 LNHDA, CDR2 SQIVND (reference sequence). The CDR3 region is CAREAGGPDTQYF. The CDR3 DNA is TGTGCCAGGGAAGCGGGGGGGCCAGATACGCAGTATTTT.

The chain combines TRBV4-1 with TRBJ1-5; D possibly corresponds to TRBD1 (6 bases). The germline gives CDR1 MGHRA, CDR2 YSYEKL. CDR3 size: 16 residues. V was pared by 4 bases and J by 7 bases, with 20 bases between. For the CDR3, the DNA is TGCGCCAGCAGCCCCTCAGAGGGGGGGGTACGACAGCCCCAGCATTTT. Its protein is CASSPSEGGVRQPQHF.

The chain uses TRBV9 and TRBJ2-3; the D is unclear. V was pared by 0 bases and J by 2 bases, with 10 bases between. Germline V gene lookup returns CDR1 SGDLS and CDR2 YYNGEE. The CDR3 extends over 15 amino acids. The chain's CDR3 is CASSVEGRPTDTQYF. CDR3 DNA sequence: TGTGCCAGCAGCGTAGAAGGCAGGCCCACAGATACGCAGTATTTT.

The chain joins TRBV5-4 to TRBJ1-2; D is perhaps TRBD1 (5 bases). V lost 0 bases to trimming and J lost 6 bases, with 12 bases between them. The CDR3 runs to 14 residues. Germline CDR1 and CDR2: SGHNT and YYREEE (reference sequence). CDR3 DNA: TGTGCCAGCAGCTTGGCCGGGGGGAACGATGGCTACACCTTC. Translating it yields CASSLAGGNDGYTF.

This chain joins TRBV9 and TRBJ1-5; possibly TRBD1 for D (6 bases). Germline V gene data show CDR1 as SGDLS and CDR2 as YYNGEE. The ends were cut back, 4 bases at V and 0 bases at J, with 11 bases in the middle. CDR3 length: 15 amino acids. CDR3 sequence (DNA): TGTGCCAGCAGCCCACAGGGTAATAGCAATCAGCCCCAGCATTTT. Amino acid sequence: CASSPQGNSNQPQHF.

A note on this clone: Other DNA sequences in the same sample also yield this CDR3. The rearrangement uses TRBV10-3 and TRBJ2-7; D not resolved. V shed 2 bases and J shed 4 bases, with 6 bases lying between them. CDR1 is ENHRY, CDR2 SYGVKD, per germline. This CDR3 is 12 amino acids long. CDR3 in amino acids: CAISENGYEQYF. Written as DNA, the CDR3 is TGTGCCATCAGTGAGAACGGTTACGAGCAGTACTTC.

V is TRBV28 and J is TRBJ1-1, with D perhaps matching TRBD1 (6 bases). Trimming removed 6 bases from V and 5 bases from J, with 16 bases in between. Germline loops: CDR1 MDHEN, CDR2 SYDVKM. The CDR3 runs to 14 residues. CDR3 sequence reads: CASRSAGGSTEAFF. Written as DNA, the CDR3 is TGTGCCAGCAGATCGGCGGGGGGCAGTACTGAAGCTTTCTTT.

The chain recombines TRBV3-1 (or the pseudogene TRBV3-2) with TRBJ1-5, with a tentative D call TRBD1 (5 bases). There are 12 residues in the CDR3. V lost 1 base, J lost 12 bases, and 10 bases lay in between. CDR1 and CDR2 (germline): LGHDT, YNNKEL (reference sequence). CDR3 in DNA: TGTGCCAGCAGCCAAGCCGGCACAGGCCAGCATTTT. Translation gives CASSQAGTGQHF.

The table lists this clone with a count of one. V gene TRBV4-3 combines with J gene TRBJ1-4; the D gene is possibly TRBD1 (6 bases). Germline lookup yields CDR1 LGHNA and CDR2 YSLEER. Deletions cut 4 bases from V and 8 bases from J, with 14 bases between. The CDR3 length is 14 residues. The CDR3 loop is CASSLIPGDEKLFF. CDR3 nucleotide sequence: TGCGCCAGCAGCCTCATCCCAGGGGACGAAAAACTGTTTTTT.

The chain is built from TRBV5-1 and TRBJ2-7; D may be TRBD2 (6 bases). Germline V lookup: CDR1 SGHRS, CDR2 YFSETQ. Deletions cut 4 bases from V and 2 bases from J, with 10 bases between. CDR3 length equals 13 residues. This chain's CDR3 is CASSPGLTYEQYF. The CDR3 bases are TGCGCCAGCAGCCCGGGACTTACCTACGAGCAGTACTTC.